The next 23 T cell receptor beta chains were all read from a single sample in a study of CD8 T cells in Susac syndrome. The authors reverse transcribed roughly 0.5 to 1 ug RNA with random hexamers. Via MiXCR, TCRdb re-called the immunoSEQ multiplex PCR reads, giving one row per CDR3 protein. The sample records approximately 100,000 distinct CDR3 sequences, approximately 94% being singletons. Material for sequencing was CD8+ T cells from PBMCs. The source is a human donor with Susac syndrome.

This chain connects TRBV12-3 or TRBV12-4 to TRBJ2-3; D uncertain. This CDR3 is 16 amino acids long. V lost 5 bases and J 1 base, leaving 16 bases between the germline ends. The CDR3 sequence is CASSPLRLLGTDTQYF. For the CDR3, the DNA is TGTGCCAGCAGTCCCCTGCGGCTACTGGGCACAGATACGCAGTATTTT.

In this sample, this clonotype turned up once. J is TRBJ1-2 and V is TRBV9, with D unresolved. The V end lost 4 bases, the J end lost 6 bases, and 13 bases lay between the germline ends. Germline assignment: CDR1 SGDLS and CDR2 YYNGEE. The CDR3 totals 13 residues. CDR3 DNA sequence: TGTGCCAGCAGCCCTCAGCCCCACCATGGCTACACCTTC. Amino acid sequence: CASSPQPHHGYTF.

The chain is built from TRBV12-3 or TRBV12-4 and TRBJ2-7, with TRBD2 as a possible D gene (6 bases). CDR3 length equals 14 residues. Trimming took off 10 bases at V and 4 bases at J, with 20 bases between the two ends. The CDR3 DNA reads TGTGCCATCTCGGGGGAGCCTAATTTTTACGAGCAGTACTTC. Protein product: CAISGEPNFYEQYF.

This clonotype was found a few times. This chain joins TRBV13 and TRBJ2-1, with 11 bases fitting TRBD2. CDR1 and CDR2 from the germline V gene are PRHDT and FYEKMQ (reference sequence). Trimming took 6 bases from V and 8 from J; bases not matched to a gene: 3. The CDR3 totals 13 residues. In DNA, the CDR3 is TGTGCCAGCAGTCAGGGACTAGCGGATGAGCAGTTCTTC. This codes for CASSQGLADEQFF.

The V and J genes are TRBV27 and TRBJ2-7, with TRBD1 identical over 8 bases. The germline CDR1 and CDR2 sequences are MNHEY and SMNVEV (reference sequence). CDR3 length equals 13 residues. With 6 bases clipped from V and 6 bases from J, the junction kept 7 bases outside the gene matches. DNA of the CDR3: TGTGCCAGCAGCTTGACAGGGGTCCGCGAGCAGTACTTC. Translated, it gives CASSLTGVREQYF.

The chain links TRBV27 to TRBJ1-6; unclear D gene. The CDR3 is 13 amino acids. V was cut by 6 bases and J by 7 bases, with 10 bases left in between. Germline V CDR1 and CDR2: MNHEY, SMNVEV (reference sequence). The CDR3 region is CASRISWNSPLHF. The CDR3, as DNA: TGTGCCAGCAGGATAAGCTGGAATTCACCCCTCCACTTT.

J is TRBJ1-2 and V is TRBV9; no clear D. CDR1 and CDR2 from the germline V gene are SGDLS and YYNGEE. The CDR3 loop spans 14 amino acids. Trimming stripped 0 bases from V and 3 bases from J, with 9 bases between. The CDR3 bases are TGTGCCAGCAGCGTAGGGAGAGTAGACTATGGCTACACCTTC. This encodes CASSVGRVDYGYTF. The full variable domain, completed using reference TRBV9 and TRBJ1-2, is DSGVTQTPKHLITATGQRVTLRCSPRSGDLSVYWYQQSLDQGLQFLIQYYNGEERAKGNILERFSAQQFPDLHSELNLSSLELGDSALYFCASSVGRVDYGYTFGSGTRLTVV.

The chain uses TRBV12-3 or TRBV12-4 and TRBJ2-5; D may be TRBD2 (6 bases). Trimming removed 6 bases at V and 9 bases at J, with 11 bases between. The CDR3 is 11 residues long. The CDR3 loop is CASSLGTSQYF. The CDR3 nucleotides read TGTGCCAGCAGCTTGGGGACTTCCCAGTACTTC.

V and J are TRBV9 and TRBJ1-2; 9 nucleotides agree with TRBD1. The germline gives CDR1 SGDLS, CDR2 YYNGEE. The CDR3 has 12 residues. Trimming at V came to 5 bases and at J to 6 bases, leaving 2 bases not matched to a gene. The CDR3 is CASSRDRDGYTF. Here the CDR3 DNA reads TGTGCCAGCAGTAGGGACAGGGATGGCTACACCTTC.

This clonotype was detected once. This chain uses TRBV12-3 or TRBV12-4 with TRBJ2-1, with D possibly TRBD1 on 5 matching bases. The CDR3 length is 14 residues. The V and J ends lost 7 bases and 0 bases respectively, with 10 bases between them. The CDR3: CASNPGSSYNEQFF. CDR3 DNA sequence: TGTGCCAGCAACCCAGGGTCCTCCTACAATGAGCAGTTCTTC.

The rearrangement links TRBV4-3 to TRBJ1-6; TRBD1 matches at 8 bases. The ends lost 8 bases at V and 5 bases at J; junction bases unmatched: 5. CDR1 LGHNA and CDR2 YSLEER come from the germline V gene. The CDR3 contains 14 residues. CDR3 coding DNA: TGCGCCAGCCGGGACAGGACTAATAATTCACCCCTCCACTTT. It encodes CASRDRTNNSPLHF.

The CDR3: CATHPVISSGFYNEQFF. CDR3 DNA sequence: TGTGCCACGCACCCGGTAATATCTAGCGGTTTTTACAATGAGCAGTTCTTC. The chain couples TRBV6-1 to TRBJ2-1; 7 nucleotides match TRBD2. V lost 10 bases to trimming and J lost 4 bases; unmatched junction nucleotides: 19. CDR3 length: 17 residues. From germline, CDR1 is MNHNS and CDR2 SASEGT.

CDR3 nucleotide sequence: TGTGCCAGCAGTTTCCTCCGGGACATCTACGAGCAGTACTTC. Translating gives CASSFLRDIYEQYF. This chain uses TRBV27 with TRBJ2-7; a weak D match, TRBD1 (6 bases). The CDR3 contains 14 residues. Germline loops: CDR1 MNHEY, CDR2 SMNVEV (reference sequence). Trimming removed 3 bases from V and 3 bases from J, with 12 bases in between.

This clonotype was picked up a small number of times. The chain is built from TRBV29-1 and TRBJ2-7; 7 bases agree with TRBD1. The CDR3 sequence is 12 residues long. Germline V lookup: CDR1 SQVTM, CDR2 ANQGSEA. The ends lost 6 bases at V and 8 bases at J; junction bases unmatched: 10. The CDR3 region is CSVLLTGEKQYF. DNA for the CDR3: TGCAGCGTCTTACTTACAGGGGAAAAGCAGTACTTC.

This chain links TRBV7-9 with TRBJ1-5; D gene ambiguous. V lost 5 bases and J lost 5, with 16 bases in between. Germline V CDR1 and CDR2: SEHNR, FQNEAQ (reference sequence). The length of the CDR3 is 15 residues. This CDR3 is CASSAGGELYQPQHF. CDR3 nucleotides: TGTGCCAGCAGCGCCGGTGGGGAATTGTATCAGCCCCAGCATTTT.

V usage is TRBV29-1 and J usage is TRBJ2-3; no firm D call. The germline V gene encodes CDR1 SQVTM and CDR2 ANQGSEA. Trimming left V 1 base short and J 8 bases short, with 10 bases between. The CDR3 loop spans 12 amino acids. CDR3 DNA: TGCAGCGTTGAAGTAGGCGGTGTTACGCAGTATTTT. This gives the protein CSVEVGGVTQYF.

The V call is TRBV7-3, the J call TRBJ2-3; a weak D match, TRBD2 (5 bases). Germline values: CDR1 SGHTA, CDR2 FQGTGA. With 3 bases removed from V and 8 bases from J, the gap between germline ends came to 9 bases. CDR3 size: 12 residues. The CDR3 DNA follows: TGTGCCAGCAGCTTTAGCGACTCTACGCAGTATTTT. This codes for CASSFSDSTQYF. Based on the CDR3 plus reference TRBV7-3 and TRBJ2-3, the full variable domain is GAGVSQTPSNKVTEKGKYVELRCDPISGHTALYWYRQSLGQGPEFLIYFQGTGAADDSGLPNDRFFAVRPEGSVSTLKIQRTERGDSAVYLCASSFSDSTQYFGPGTRLTVL.

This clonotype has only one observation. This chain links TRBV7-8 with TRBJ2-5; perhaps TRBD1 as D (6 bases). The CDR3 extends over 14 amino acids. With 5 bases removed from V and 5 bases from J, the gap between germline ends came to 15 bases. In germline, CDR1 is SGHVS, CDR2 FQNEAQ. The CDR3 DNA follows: TGTGCCAGCAGCCGGACAGCCTCCCAGGAGACCCAGTACTTC. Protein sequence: CASSRTASQETQYF.

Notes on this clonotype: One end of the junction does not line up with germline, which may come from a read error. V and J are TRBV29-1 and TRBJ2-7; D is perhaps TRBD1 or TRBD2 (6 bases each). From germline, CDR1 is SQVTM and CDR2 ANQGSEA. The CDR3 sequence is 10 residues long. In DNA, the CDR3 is TGCAGCGTTGGGGGGGCCGAGTCGGACTTC. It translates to CSVGGAESDF.

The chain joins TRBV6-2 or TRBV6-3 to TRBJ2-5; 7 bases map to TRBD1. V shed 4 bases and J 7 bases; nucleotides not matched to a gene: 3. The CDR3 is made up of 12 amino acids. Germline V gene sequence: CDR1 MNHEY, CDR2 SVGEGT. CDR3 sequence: CASSSDRRTQYF. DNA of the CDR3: TGTGCCAGCAGTTCGGACAGGCGGACCCAGTACTTC.

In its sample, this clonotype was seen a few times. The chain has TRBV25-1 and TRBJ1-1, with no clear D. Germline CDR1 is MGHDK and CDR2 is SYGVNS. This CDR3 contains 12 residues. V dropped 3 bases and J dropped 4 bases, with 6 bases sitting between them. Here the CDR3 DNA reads TGTGCCAGCAGTGACGGCCCCACTGAAGCTTTCTTT. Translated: CASSDGPTEAFF.

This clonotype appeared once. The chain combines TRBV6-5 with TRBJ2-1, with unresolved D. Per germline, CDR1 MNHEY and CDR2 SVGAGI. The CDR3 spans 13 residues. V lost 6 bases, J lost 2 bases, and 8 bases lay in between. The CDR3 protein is CASSPLPYNEQFF. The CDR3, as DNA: TGTGCCAGCAGCCCTTTACCCTACAATGAGCAGTTCTTC.

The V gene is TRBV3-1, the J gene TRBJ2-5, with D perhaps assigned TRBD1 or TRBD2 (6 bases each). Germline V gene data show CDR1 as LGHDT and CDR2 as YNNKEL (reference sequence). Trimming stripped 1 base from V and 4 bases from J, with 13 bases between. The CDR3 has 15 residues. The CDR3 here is CASSQAWGAGETQYF. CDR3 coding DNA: TGTGCCAGCAGCCAAGCCTGGGGGGCGGGAGAGACCCAGTACTTC.